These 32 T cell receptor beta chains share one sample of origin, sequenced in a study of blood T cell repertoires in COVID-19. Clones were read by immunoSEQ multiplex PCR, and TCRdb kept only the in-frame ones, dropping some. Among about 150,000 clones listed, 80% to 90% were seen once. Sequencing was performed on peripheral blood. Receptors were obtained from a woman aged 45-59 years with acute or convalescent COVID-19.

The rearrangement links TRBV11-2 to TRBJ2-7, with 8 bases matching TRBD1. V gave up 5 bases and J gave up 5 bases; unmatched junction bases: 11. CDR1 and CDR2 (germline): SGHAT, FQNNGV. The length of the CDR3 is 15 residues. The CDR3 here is CASSTIFGQGHEQYF. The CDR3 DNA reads TGTGCCAGCAGCACGATTTTCGGACAGGGCCACGAGCAGTACTTC.

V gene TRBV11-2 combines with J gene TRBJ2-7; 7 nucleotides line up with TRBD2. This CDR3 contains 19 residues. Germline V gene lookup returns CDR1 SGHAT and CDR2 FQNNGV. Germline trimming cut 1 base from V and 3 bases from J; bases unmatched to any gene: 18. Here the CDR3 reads CASSLGSGTISQRGYEQYF. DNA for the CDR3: TGTGCCAGCAGCTTAGGGTCGGGGACTATAAGCCAGAGGGGCTACGAGCAGTACTTC.

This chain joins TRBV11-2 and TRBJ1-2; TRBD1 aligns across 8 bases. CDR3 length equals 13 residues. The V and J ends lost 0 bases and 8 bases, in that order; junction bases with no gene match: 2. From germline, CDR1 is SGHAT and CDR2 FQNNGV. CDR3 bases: TGTGCCAGCAGCTTAGAGCACAGGGGGGGCTACACCTTC. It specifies CASSLEHRGGYTF.

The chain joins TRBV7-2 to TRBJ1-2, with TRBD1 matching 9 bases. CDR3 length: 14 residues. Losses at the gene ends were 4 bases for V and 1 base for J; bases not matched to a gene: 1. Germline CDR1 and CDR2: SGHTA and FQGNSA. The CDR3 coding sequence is TGTGCCAGCAGCTCGACAGGGGGTAACTATGGCTACACCTTC. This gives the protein CASSSTGGNYGYTF.

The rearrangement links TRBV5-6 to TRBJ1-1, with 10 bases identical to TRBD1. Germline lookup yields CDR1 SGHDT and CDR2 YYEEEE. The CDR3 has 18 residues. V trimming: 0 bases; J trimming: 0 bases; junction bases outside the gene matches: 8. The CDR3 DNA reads TGTGCCAGCAGCTTGGACATGACAGGGGGCACCTTGAACACTGAAGCTTTCTTT. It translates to CASSLDMTGGTLNTEAFF.

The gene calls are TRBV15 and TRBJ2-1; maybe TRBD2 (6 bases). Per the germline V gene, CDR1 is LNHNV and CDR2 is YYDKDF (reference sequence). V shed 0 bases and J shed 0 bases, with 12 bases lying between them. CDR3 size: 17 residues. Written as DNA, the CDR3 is TGTGCCACCAGCAGAGAAACCGCGGGGTTCTCCTACAATGAGCAGTTCTTC. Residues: CATSRETAGFSYNEQFF.

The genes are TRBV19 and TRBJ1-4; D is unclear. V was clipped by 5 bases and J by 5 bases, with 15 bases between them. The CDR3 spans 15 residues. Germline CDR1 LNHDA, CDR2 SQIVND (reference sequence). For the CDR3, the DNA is TGTGCCAGTAGTTCCCCCGGAGGGTGGAATGAAAAACTGTTTTTT. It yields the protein CASSSPGGWNEKLFF.

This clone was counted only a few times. CDR3 nucleotide sequence: TGCGCCAGCAGCTGGGGGACAGGGGACCTGTTTTTT. It codes for CASSWGTGDLFF. The genes are TRBV5-1 and TRBJ1-4; TRBD1 matches 10 bases. Per the germline V gene, CDR1 is SGHRS and CDR2 is YFSETQ. The V and J ends lost 3 bases and 14 bases, in that order; junction bases with no gene match: 4. CDR3 length equals 12 residues.

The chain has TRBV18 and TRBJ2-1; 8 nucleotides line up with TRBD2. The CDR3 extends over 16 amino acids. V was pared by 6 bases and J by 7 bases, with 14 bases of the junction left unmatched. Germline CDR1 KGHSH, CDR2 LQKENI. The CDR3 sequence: CASSKRESFQGNEQFF. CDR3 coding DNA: TGTGCCAGCTCGAAGCGGGAGAGTTTCCAGGGAAATGAGCAGTTCTTC. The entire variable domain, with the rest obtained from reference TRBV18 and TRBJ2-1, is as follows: NAGVMQNPRHLVRRRGQEARLRCSPMKGHSHVYWYRQLPEEGLKFMVYLQKENIIDESGMPKERFSAEFPKEGPSILRIQQVVRGDSAAYFCASSKRESFQGNEQFFGPGTRLTVL.

CDR3 coding DNA: TGTGCCAGCAGTTCCCACGACAGGGGCTACGAGCAGTACTTC. Translated, it gives CASSSHDRGYEQYF. The J gene is TRBJ2-7, the V gene TRBV28; TRBD1 matches at 8 bases. Trimming removed 4 bases from V and 3 bases from J; junction bases left unmatched: 5. There are 14 residues in the CDR3. Germline CDR1 and CDR2: MDHEN and SYDVKM.

The DNA of the CDR3 is TGTGCCAGCAGTTTAGGGACTAGCGGCTCCTACGAGCAGTACTTC. Protein: CASSLGTSGSYEQYF. The chain recombines TRBV28 with TRBJ2-7; TRBD2 matches at 11 bases. The J segment lost 0 bases and the V segment lost 2 bases, leaving 0 bases of the junction unmatched. This CDR3 is built from 15 residues. Germline V gene sequence: CDR1 MDHEN, CDR2 SYDVKM.

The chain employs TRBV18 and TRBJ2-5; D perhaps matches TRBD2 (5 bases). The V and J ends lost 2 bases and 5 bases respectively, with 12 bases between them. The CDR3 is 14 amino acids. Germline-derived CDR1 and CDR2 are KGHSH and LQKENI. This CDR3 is CASSPTPGGETQYF. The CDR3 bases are TGTGCCAGCTCACCAACGCCCGGCGGGGAGACCCAGTACTTC. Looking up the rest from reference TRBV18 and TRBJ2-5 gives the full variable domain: NAGVMQNPRHLVRRRGQEARLRCSPMKGHSHVYWYRQLPEEGLKFMVYLQKENIIDESGMPKERFSAEFPKEGPSILRIQQVVRGDSAAYFCASSPTPGGETQYFGPGTRLLVL.

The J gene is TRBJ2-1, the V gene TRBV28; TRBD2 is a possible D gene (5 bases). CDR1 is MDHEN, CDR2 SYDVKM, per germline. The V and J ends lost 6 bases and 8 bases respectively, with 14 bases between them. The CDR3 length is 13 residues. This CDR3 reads CASRGSPRDEQFF. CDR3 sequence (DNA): TGTGCCAGCAGGGGGAGCCCTAGGGATGAGCAGTTCTTC.

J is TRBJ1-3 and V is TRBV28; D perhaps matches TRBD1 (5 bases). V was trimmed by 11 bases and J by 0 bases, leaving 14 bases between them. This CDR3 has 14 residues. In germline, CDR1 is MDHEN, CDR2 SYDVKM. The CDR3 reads CAGGAGHSGNTIYF. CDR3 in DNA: TGTGCCGGCGGGGCTGGGCACTCTGGAAACACCATATATTTT.

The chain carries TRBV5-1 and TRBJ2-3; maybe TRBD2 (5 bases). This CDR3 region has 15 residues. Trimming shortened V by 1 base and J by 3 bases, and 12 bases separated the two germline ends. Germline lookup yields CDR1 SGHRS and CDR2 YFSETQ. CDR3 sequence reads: CASSLSWGETDTQYF. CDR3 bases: TGCGCCAGCAGCTTGTCTTGGGGAGAAACAGATACGCAGTATTTT.

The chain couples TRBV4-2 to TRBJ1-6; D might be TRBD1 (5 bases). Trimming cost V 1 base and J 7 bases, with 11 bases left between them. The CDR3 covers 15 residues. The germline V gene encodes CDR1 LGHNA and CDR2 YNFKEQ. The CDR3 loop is CASSQADSANSPLHF. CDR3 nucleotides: TGTGCCAGCAGCCAAGCCGACAGCGCCAATTCACCCCTCCACTTT.

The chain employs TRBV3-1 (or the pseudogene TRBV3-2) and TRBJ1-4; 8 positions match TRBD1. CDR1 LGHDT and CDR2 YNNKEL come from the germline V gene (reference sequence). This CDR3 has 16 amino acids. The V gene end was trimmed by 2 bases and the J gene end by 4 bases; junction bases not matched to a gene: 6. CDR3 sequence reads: CASSQLTGEINEKLFF. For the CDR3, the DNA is TGTGCCAGCAGCCAACTGACAGGGGAGATTAATGAAAAACTGTTTTTT.

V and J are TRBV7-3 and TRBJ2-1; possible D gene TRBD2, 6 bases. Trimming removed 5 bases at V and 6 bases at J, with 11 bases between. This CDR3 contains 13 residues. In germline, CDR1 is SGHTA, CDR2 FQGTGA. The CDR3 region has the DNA TGTGCCAGCAGCCCGACTAGTGGCAATGAGCAGTTCTTC. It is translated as CASSPTSGNEQFF.

The CDR3 sequence: CASSPGTSFEQYF. CDR3 nucleotide sequence: TGTGCCAGCTCCCCCGGGACTTCCTTTGAGCAGTACTTC. The chain couples TRBV18 to TRBJ2-7, with D possibly being TRBD2 (6 bases). The germline V gene encodes CDR1 KGHSH and CDR2 LQKENI. CDR3 length equals 13 residues. Deletions cut 6 bases from V and 7 bases from J, with 16 bases between.

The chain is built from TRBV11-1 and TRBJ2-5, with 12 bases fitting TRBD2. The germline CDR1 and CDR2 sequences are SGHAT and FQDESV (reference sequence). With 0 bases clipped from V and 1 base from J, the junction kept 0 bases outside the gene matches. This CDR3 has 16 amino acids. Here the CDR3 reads CASSLALAGGQETQYF. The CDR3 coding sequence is TGTGCCAGCAGCTTAGCACTAGCGGGGGGCCAAGAGACCCAGTACTTC.

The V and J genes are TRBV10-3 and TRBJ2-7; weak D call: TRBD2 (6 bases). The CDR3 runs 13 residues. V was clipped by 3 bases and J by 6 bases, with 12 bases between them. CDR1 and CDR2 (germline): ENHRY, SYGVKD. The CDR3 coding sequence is TGTGCCATCAGTGACCCGGGGGTAGGCGAGCAGTACTTC. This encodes CAISDPGVGEQYF.

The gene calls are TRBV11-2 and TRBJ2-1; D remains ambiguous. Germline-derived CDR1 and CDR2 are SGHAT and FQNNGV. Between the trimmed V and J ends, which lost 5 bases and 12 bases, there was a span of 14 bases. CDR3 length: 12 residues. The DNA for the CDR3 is TGTGCCAGCAGCCCACTGGGTCGGAGGCAGTTCTTC. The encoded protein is CASSPLGRRQFF.

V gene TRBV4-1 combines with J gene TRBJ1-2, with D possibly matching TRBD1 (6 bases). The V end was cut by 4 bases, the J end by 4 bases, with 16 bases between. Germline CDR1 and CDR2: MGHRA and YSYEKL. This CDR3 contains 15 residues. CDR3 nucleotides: TGCGCCAGCAGCCCAACTGAGGGGGTCCCCTATGGCTACACCTTC. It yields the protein CASSPTEGVPYGYTF.

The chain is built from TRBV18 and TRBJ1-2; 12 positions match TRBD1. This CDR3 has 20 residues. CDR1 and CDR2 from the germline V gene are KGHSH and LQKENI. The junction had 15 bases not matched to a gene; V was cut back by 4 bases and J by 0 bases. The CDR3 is CASSLLGPGTGGHANYGYTF. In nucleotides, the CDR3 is TGTGCCAGCTCACTGTTAGGCCCTGGGACAGGGGGCCATGCTAACTATGGCTACACCTTC.

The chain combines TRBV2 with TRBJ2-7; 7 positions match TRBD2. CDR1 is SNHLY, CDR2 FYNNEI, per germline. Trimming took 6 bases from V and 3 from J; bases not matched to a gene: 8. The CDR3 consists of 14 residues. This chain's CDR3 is CASRGGGGLYEQYF. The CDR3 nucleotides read TGTGCCAGCAGGGGCGGCGGGGGACTCTACGAGCAGTACTTC.

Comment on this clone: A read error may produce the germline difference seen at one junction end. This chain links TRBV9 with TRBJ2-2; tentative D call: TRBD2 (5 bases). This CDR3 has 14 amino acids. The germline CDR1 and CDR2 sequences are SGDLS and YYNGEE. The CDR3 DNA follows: TGTGCCAGCAGCGTAGTGCAAATCACCGGGAAGCTGTTTTTT. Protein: CASSVVQITGKLFF.

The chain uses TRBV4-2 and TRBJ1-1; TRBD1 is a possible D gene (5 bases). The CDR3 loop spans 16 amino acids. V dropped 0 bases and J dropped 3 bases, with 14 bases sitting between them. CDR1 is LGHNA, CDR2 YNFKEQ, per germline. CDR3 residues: CASSQDARGRDTEAFF. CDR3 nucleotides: TGTGCCAGCAGCCAAGATGCGCGGGGCAGGGACACTGAAGCTTTCTTT.

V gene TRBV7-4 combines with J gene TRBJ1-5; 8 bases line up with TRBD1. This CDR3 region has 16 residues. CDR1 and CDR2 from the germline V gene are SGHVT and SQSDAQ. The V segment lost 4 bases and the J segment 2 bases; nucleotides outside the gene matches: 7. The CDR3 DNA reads TGTGCCAGCAGCTCTCTTGAGACAGGGGGCAATCAGCCCCAGCATTTT. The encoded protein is CASSSLETGGNQPQHF.

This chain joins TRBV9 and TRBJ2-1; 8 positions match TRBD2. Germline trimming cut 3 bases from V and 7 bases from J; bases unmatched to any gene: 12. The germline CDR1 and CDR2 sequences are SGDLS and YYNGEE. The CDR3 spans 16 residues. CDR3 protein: CASSESVLAGQNEQFF. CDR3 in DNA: TGTGCCAGCAGCGAATCCGTCCTAGCGGGCCAAAATGAGCAGTTCTTC.

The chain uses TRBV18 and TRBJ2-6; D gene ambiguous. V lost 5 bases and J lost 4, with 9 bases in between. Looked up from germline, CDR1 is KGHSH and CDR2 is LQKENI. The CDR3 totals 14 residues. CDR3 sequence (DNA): TGTGCCAGCTCATCGAAACAGGGGGCCAACGTCCTGACTTTC. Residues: CASSSKQGANVLTF.

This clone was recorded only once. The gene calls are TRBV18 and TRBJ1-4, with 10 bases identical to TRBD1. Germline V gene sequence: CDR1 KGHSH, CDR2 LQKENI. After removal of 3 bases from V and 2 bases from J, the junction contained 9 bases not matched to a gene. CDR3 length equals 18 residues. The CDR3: CASSPPGQGGLTNEKLFF. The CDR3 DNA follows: TGTGCCAGCTCACCCCCTGGACAGGGGGGTCTGACTAATGAAAAACTGTTTTTT.

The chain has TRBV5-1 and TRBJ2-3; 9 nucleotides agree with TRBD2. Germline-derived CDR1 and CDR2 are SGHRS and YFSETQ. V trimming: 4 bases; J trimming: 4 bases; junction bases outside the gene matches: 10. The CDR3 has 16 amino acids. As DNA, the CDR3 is TGCGCCAGCAGCCCCGGGGGCGGGGGGGAGGCAGATACGCAGTATTTT. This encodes CASSPGGGGEADTQYF.